These 23 T cell receptor beta chains share one sample of origin, sequenced in a study of control samples from healthy donors and cancer patients. Using immunoSEQ multiplex PCR, the repertoire was profiled, and TCRdb retains in-frame clones only, with some absent. The sample holds approximately 170,000 clones; 91% are singletons and the top ten take about 1.4%. The sample taken for sequencing was blood. The receptor set was obtained from a woman aged 25-40 years in good health.

The V call is TRBV6-1, the J call TRBJ1-2, with D maybe TRBD1 (6 bases). Germline lookup yields CDR1 MNHNS and CDR2 SASEGT. This CDR3 has 14 residues. The V and J ends lost 3 bases and 5 bases respectively, with 13 bases between them. Written as DNA, the CDR3 is TGTGCCAGCAGTGAGGCCACAGGGTGGTATGGCTACACCTTC. This sequence encodes CASSEATGWYGYTF.

Notes on this clone: The same CDR3 can be traced to other DNA sequences in this sample. The V call is TRBV19, the J call TRBJ1-3, with D unclear. CDR1 is LNHDA and CDR2 is SQIVND in the germline V gene (reference sequence). Trimming cost V 6 bases and J 1 base, with 7 bases left between them. The CDR3 runs 13 residues. This chain's CDR3 is CASRTPSGNTIYF. The DNA for the CDR3 is TGTGCCAGTAGGACACCGTCTGGAAACACCATATATTTT.

The J gene is TRBJ2-3, the V gene TRBV7-3; no clear D gene. CDR3 length equals 13 residues. Germline lookup yields CDR1 SGHTA and CDR2 FQGTGA. V lost 2 bases, J lost 2 bases, and 5 bases lay in between. This chain's CDR3 is CASSLLITDTQYF. The CDR3 nucleotides are TGTGCCAGCAGCTTACTTATCACAGATACGCAGTATTTT.

The rearrangement uses TRBV7-9 and TRBJ1-2; D is undetermined. V lost 5 bases, J lost 4 bases, and 11 bases lay in between. The germline V gene has CDR1 SEHNR and CDR2 FQNEAQ (reference sequence). The CDR3 spans 13 residues. DNA of the CDR3: TGTGCCAGCAGCCCCCGTTCGGGCTATGGCTACACCTTC. Protein sequence: CASSPRSGYGYTF.

This chain connects TRBV6-2 or TRBV6-3 to TRBJ2-5; 11 nucleotides line up with TRBD2. The CDR3 has 16 residues. The junction had 8 bases not matched to a gene; V was cut back by 4 bases and J by 4 bases. CDR1 MNHEY and CDR2 SVGEGT come from the germline V gene. The CDR3 region is CASSFSGRAASETQYF. The DNA of the CDR3 is TGTGCCAGCAGTTTTAGCGGGAGGGCCGCCTCAGAGACCCAGTACTTC.

The rearrangement uses TRBV6-6 and TRBJ2-7; D might be TRBD2 (6 bases). The germline V gene has CDR1 MNHNY and CDR2 SVGAGI (reference sequence). V lost 5 bases to trimming and J lost 2 bases, with 10 bases between them. The CDR3 is made up of 13 amino acids. The CDR3 coding sequence is TGTGCCAGCAGTACCTCTAGCGCCTACGAGCAGTACTTC. It translates to CASSTSSAYEQYF.

The chain is built from TRBV6-1 and TRBJ1-1, with D possibly TRBD1 on 5 matching bases. Germline CDR1 reads MNHNS; CDR2 reads SASEGT. This CDR3 is built from 14 residues. Trimming removed 3 bases at V and 0 bases at J, with 8 bases between. The CDR3 nucleotides are TGTGCCAGCAGTGAGGGCAGGGTGAACACTGAAGCTTTCTTT. Encoded protein: CASSEGRVNTEAFF.

V gene TRBV11-2 combines with J gene TRBJ1-5; 9 nucleotides match TRBD1. CDR3 length equals 15 residues. CDR1 and CDR2 from the germline V gene are SGHAT and FQNNGV. J was trimmed by 1 base and V by 5 bases; bases with no gene match: 3. The CDR3 loop reads CASSPTGGSNQPQHF. DNA of the CDR3: TGTGCCAGCAGCCCTACAGGGGGCAGCAATCAGCCCCAGCATTTT.

The chain uses TRBV29-1 and TRBJ1-4, with D perhaps matching TRBD1 (6 bases). CDR3 length: 13 residues. Germline CDR1 reads SQVTM; CDR2 reads ANQGSEA. Trimming removed 4 bases from V and 2 bases from J, with 8 bases in between. The CDR3 DNA reads as TGCAGCGTTGCAGGGGTCACTAATGAAAAACTGTTTTTT. Its protein is CSVAGVTNEKLFF.

V gene TRBV28 combines with J gene TRBJ1-1; 8 nucleotides match TRBD1. Germline CDR1 reads MDHEN; CDR2 reads SYDVKM. The J segment lost 2 bases and the V segment lost 4 bases, leaving 3 bases of the junction unmatched. The CDR3 covers 14 residues. The CDR3 sequence is CASSWGQANTEAFF. The CDR3 nucleotides read TGTGCCAGCAGTTGGGGACAGGCAAACACTGAAGCTTTCTTT.

The CDR3 DNA reads TGTGCCAGCAGCCTGGGACTTTACAATGAGCAGTTCTTC. It is translated as CASSLGLYNEQFF. The chain joins TRBV7-2 to TRBJ2-1, with D possibly matching TRBD2 (6 bases). The CDR3 loop spans 13 amino acids. CDR1 is SGHTA, CDR2 FQGNSA, per germline. V was cut by 5 bases and J by 4 bases, with 9 bases left in between.

The table lists this clone with a count of one. The chain is built from TRBV30 and TRBJ1-6, with 8 nucleotides matching TRBD1. This CDR3 spans 13 amino acids. CDR1 and CDR2 (germline): GTSNPN, SVGIG (reference sequence). V trimming: 1 base; J trimming: 10 bases; junction bases outside the gene matches: 3. In DNA form, the CDR3 reads TGTGCCTGGAGTGCCAGGGGGCGATCACCCCTCCACTTT. Translating gives CAWSARGRSPLHF. Full variable domain (rest looked up from reference TRBV30 and TRBJ1-6): SQTIHQWPATLVQPVGSPLSLECTVEGTSNPNLYWYRQAAGRGLQLLFYSVGIGQISSEVPQNLSASRPQDRQFILSSKKLLLSDSGFYLCAWSARGRSPLHFGNGTRLTVT.

The V call is TRBV2, the J call TRBJ1-5; a weak D match, TRBD1 (5 bases). CDR1 and CDR2 from the germline V gene are SNHLY and FYNNEI. The CDR3 is made up of 13 amino acids. The germline V and J ends were trimmed by 4 bases and 2 bases, with 6 bases remaining between them. CDR3 in amino acids: CASSVQGNQPQHF. In DNA, the CDR3 is TGTGCCAGCAGTGTACAGGGCAATCAGCCCCAGCATTTT.

This sequence joins TRBV18 and TRBJ1-6; D is unclear. The CDR3 consists of 13 residues. Trimming shortened V by 1 base and J by 6 bases, and 4 bases separated the two germline ends. CDR1 is KGHSH and CDR2 is LQKENI in the germline V gene. In DNA, the CDR3 is TGTGCCAGCTCACCACGGGTTAATTCACCCCTCCACTTT. Amino acid sequence: CASSPRVNSPLHF.

The CDR3 reads CASSYHDRTNEKLFF. The CDR3 bases are TGTGCCAGCAGCTACCACGACAGGACGAATGAAAAACTGTTTTTT. The J gene is TRBJ1-4, the V gene TRBV5-8; maybe TRBD1 (6 bases). The CDR3 runs to 15 residues. Germline lookup yields CDR1 SGHTS and CDR2 YDEGEE. The V end was cut by 3 bases, the J end by 5 bases, with 14 bases between.

The V call is TRBV3-1 (or the pseudogene TRBV3-2), the J call TRBJ1-2; 8 bases align to TRBD1. Germline CDR1 is LGHDT and CDR2 is YNNKEL (reference sequence). This CDR3 is 15 amino acids long. The junction had 3 bases not matched to a gene; V was cut back by 1 base and J by 2 bases. Written as DNA, the CDR3 is TGTGCCAGCAGCCAAGGCCGGGACAGGAACTATGGCTACACCTTC. It specifies CASSQGRDRNYGYTF.

The chain carries TRBV7-2 and TRBJ2-7; 7 bases match TRBD1. J was trimmed by 3 bases and V by 5 bases; bases with no gene match: 13. Germline V CDR1 and CDR2: SGHTA, FQGNSA. The CDR3 runs to 16 residues. CDR3 protein: CASSGIYRQGHYEQYF. DNA of the CDR3: TGTGCCAGCAGCGGGATATACAGACAGGGTCACTACGAGCAGTACTTC.

The CDR3 region is CASSTRQGDEKLFF. The CDR3 nucleotides read TGTGCCAGTAGTACCCGACAGGGGGATGAAAAACTGTTTTTT. This sequence joins TRBV19 and TRBJ1-4; 9 nucleotides agree with TRBD1. With 4 bases clipped from V and 6 bases from J, the junction kept 3 bases outside the gene matches. The CDR3 length is 14 residues. Per the germline V gene, CDR1 is LNHDA and CDR2 is SQIVND (reference sequence).

This chain connects TRBV5-8 to TRBJ2-7; D uncertain. This CDR3 is built from 17 residues. The germline V and J ends were trimmed by 0 bases and 0 bases, with 16 bases remaining between them. Germline CDR1 SGHTS, CDR2 YDEGEE. CDR3 sequence: CASSLGGWYDNSYEQYF. CDR3 nucleotide sequence: TGTGCCAGCAGCTTGGGTGGGTGGTACGATAACTCCTACGAGCAGTACTTC.

This rearrangement joins TRBV6-5 to TRBJ1-1; D might be TRBD1 (5 bases). Germline CDR1 is MNHEY and CDR2 is SVGAGI. The CDR3 spans 14 residues. Trimming took 5 bases from V and 3 from J, leaving 13 bases between them. The CDR3 DNA is TGTGCCAGCAGTAGGGGTTTAGAGGACACTGAAGCTTTCTTT. Translation: CASSRGLEDTEAFF.

V and J are TRBV18 and TRBJ2-1; D is unclear. The CDR3 covers 13 residues. Germline V gene sequence: CDR1 KGHSH, CDR2 LQKENI. The V end was cut by 4 bases, the J end by 3 bases, with 7 bases between. The CDR3 region is CASSQGYYNEQFF. CDR3 nucleotide sequence: TGTGCCAGCTCACAAGGGTACTACAATGAGCAGTTCTTC.

The CDR3 here is CASSQRVAGGPSNEQFF. CDR3 in DNA: TGCGCCAGCAGCCAACGGGTAGCGGGGGGCCCCTCCAATGAGCAGTTCTTC. The chain combines TRBV4-1 with TRBJ2-1, with 10 bases lining up with TRBD2. Germline-derived CDR1 and CDR2 are MGHRA and YSYEKL. After removal of 2 bases from V and 6 bases from J, the junction contained 10 bases not matched to a gene. CDR3 length: 17 residues.

The chain recombines TRBV6-5 with TRBJ1-4; 7 bases line up with TRBD1. Trimming removed 5 bases from V and 7 bases from J; junction bases left unmatched: 4. Per the germline V gene, CDR1 is MNHEY and CDR2 is SVGAGI. The CDR3 extends over 13 amino acids. This CDR3 is CASSHRGGEKLFF. The CDR3 region has the DNA TGTGCCAGCAGTCACAGGGGAGGTGAAAAACTGTTTTTT.